Described below is a single T cell receptor beta chain sequence and its context. Its specificity is unknown. The data were obtained in a study of blood T cells in healthy people across ages. Overall study findings and caveats: Compared with aged donors, long-lived donors showed fewer expanded clones, suggesting selection. Strong correlation existed between TCR beta diversity and naive T cell percentage.

From germline, CDR1 is MDHEN and CDR2 SYDVKM. The CDR3 length is 15 residues. The V segment lost 3 bases and the J segment 2 bases; nucleotides outside the gene matches: 4. The second PCR ran about 6 to 11 cycles with a sample-barcoded 5' primer and J-beta primers. TCRdb analysed the 5' RACE reads with MiXCR anew, one entry per CDR3 protein. Of about 780,000 distinct CDR3 sequences listed, roughly 46% are singletons. Roughly 10 milliliters was the volume of peripheral blood drawn from each donor. What was sequenced was blood. This TCR was sampled from a man older than 75 in good health. The rearrangement joins TRBV28 to TRBJ2-3, with 8 bases that match TRBD2. The CDR3 reads CASSLTSDPTDTQYF. CDR3 nucleotide sequence: TGTGCCAGCAGTTTGACTAGCGACCCCACAGATACGCAGTATTTT.